This T cell receptor (beta chain) was identified during a study of regulatory T cells in long-lasting Graves disease. The V gene end was trimmed by 6 bases and the J gene end by 8 bases; junction bases not matched to a gene: 13. The CDR3 is 17 residues long. Time point of the sample: newly diagnosed GD, antithyroid drugs for less than 3 months. Isolated PBMC RNA provided the starting material for the TCR library. Construction of TCR beta libraries relied on iRepertoire HTBI primers and on Arm-PCR targeting CDR3 regions. One entry per CDR3 protein, called by TCRdb with MiXCR from the multiplex PCR reads. This repertoire shows about 420,000 distinct CDR3 sequences, 15% to 20% found once; its top ten account for about 23%. This clonotype came up many times. These data also featured in a second study, about T cells in Graves' hyperthyroidism and ophthalmopathy.

The V and J genes are TRBV12-3 or TRBV12-4 and TRBJ2-1, with TRBD2 matching 13 bases. Sequences were derived from peripheral blood mononuclear cells (PBMCs), sampled at new diagnosis, from a patient treated with antithyroid drugs. The source is a woman between 18 and 29 years old with Graves disease. CDR3 loop: CASRDPVLAGGQDEQFF. As DNA, the CDR3 is TGTGCCAGCAGGGATCCGGTACTAGCGGGAGGGCAAGATGAGCAGTTCTTC.